A selection of T cell receptor beta chains follows, all from one sample in a study of blood T cell repertoires in COVID-19. This table comes from immunoSEQ multiplex PCR, and its TCRdb copy is limited to in-frame clones, with some not included. The profile shows approximately 350,000 clones, more than 70% of them singletons. Sequencing was performed on peripheral blood. These receptor sequences come from a woman in her seventies with COVID-19, enrolled during active disease. The CDR3 runs from the conserved cysteine through the conserved F or W. Fields, in order: V gene, CDR3 protein.

TRBV14	CASSSANTGELFF
TRBV21-1	CASSAPDSGNTIYF
TRBV4-3	CASSGDIRVETQYF
TRBV27	CASSWTSGGVETQYF
TRBV5-4	CASSLGQGEGEQYF
TRBV15	CATSRGQGNQPQHF
TRBV6-6	CASRRGRLNQPQHF
TRBV24-1	CATSGTGVGDTQYF
TRBV2	CASSAGEAPLHF
TRBV6-5	CASSYRGSAQETQYF
TRBV27	CASSSIGLGQEAFF
TRBV6-5	CASSYGTGARSYEQYF
TRBV6-1	CASSAWTSGDSTDTQYF
TRBV5-4	CASSFRGAETQYF
TRBV4-2	CASSQPGAGTSGGASETQYF
TRBV7-3	CASSFGTGLNGEQYF
TRBV7-2	CASSPRLAGGVSYNEQFF
TRBV27	CARGGGQVPRGEQFF
TRBV19	CASSISGRAALYEQYF
TRBV5-8	CASPGQLGEYF
TRBV5-8	CASPNGPGANYEQYF
TRBV6-2/TRBV6-3	CASSQTDGYTF
TRBV29-1	CSVLGQEWTEAFF
TRBV18	CASSPINTGELFF
TRBV7-6	CASSLDSASGANVLTF
TRBV5-1	CASSPTNTANYGYTF
TRBV27	CASSLSWALSGELFF
TRBV4-3	CASSQDPSGGYEQYF
TRBV10-3	CASTPAIGQAHNSPLHF
TRBV6-5	CASSRDRGANEKLFF
TRBV7-3	CASSPHQGDYGYTF
TRBV5-1	CASSFNGASLNEQFF
TRBV5-6	CASSPRGMNTEAFF
TRBV18	CASSLSAGYDGYTF
TRBV4-3	CASSQGPMNTEAFF
TRBV4-3	CASSLEKADEAFF
TRBV5-1	CASSLQGARTEAFF
TRBV2	CASSGTSGGWDTQYF
TRBV5-1	CASSLLEGYGYTF
TRBV18	CASSPASSYEQYF